A selection of T cell receptor beta chains follows, all from one sample in a study of cytomegalovirus exposure and HLA in healthy donors. Repertoires were generated with immunoSEQ multiplex PCR, while TCRdb's copy carries only in-frame clones and drops some. In the table there are fewer than 250,000 clones, almost 75% of which are singletons. The sequencing input was PBMCs. The receptor source for this set is a woman aged 25-40 years in good health and CMV-seropositive. Each CDR3 is given with its conserved first and last residue.

length: 14
V: TRBV27
J: TRBJ2-5
CDR3: CASSTQGAGETQYF

length: 15
V: TRBV5-1
J: TRBJ2-3
CDR3: CASSRREGQADTQYF

length: 13
V: TRBV27
J: NA
CDR3: CASSPTGEAEQYF

length: 16
V: TRBV4-2
J: TRBJ2-3
CDR3: CASSRPGTTSTDTQYF

length: 15
V: TRBV27
J: NA
CDR3: CASRQTGVSFHEQYF

length: 14
V: TRBV6-5
J: TRBJ1-1
CDR3: CASSERAEGTEAFF

length: 15
V: TRBV2
J: TRBJ2-2
CDR3: CASRGLAGGTGELFF

length: 15
V: TRBV27
J: TRBJ2-7
CDR3: CASSLRTGSSYEQYF

length: 14
V: TRBV7-2
J: TRBJ2-7
CDR3: CASSPPPGRDEQYF

length: 14
V: TRBV5-1
J: TRBJ1-2
CDR3: CASSLTGDSVGYTF

length: 14
V: TRBV2
J: TRBJ2-2
CDR3: CASSDLAGTGELFF

length: 14
V: TRBV27
J: TRBJ2-1
CDR3: CASSLGRSGDEQFF

length: 13
V: TRBV19
J: TRBJ2-3
CDR3: CASSDSVTDTQYF

length: 13
V: TRBV7-2
J: TRBJ1-1
CDR3: CASSWTVNTEAFF

length: 19
V: TRBV7-6
J: TRBJ2-3
CDR3: CASSLATSGSKRTTDTQYF

length: 16
V: TRBV5-1
J: TRBJ2-2
CDR3: CASSRTGGSSSGELFF

length: 14
V: TRBV7-9
J: TRBJ2-7
CDR3: CASSLGGSHYEQYF

length: 16
V: TRBV5-1
J: TRBJ2-3
CDR3: CASSLWPGFSTDTQYF

length: 17
V: TRBV4-1
J: TRBJ1-1
CDR3: CASSPQGTGSMNTEAFF

length: 15
V: TRBV10-3
J: TRBJ1-3
CDR3: CAIGVGTGAGNTIYF